This T cell receptor beta chain emerged from a study of T cell changes during pregnancy in multiple sclerosis. Trimming took 5 bases from V and 1 from J, leaving 8 bases between them. The germline V gene has CDR1 SGHTA and CDR2 FQGNSA. The CDR3 has 13 amino acids. Measured with immunoSEQ multiplex PCR; TCRdb has only the in-frame clones, and not every one. The table includes over 60,000 clones, 91% detected once. The TCR comes from a female donor in good health, enrolled as a control in a pregnancy study. The chain carries TRBV7-2 and TRBJ1-1, with D maybe TRBD1 (5 bases). This material consisted of peripheral blood, taken in the third trimester of pregnancy. CDR3 region: CASSVTGNTEAFF. In DNA form, the CDR3 reads TGTGCCAGCAGCGTAACAGGGAACACTGAAGCTTTCTTT.